The following is a TCR beta chain sequence with its context. There are 15 residues in the CDR3. Looked up from germline, CDR1 is SGDLS and CDR2 is YYNGEE. V lost 4 bases, J lost 9 bases, and 6 bases stayed unmatched. The sample originates from a study of shared clonotypes between healthy human individuals. Only Caucasian adults living in Nashville, Tennessee made up the donor group. The protocol was immunoSEQ multiplex PCR, while the TCRdb copy is restricted to in-frame clones and leaves out a portion. The sample yields approximately 500,000 clones, about 84% seen once. The origin of this receptor is a woman aged 40 to 49 in good health. Some clones in this sample may be carry-over from other donors' samples. The genes are TRBV9 and TRBJ2-1; the match to TRBD2 covers 14 bases. Source material: PBMCs. In nucleotides, the CDR3 is TGTGCCAGCAGCCCCACGGGACTAGCGGGAGCTGAGCAGTTCTTC. Translated: CASSPTGLAGAEQFF.